Listed below are T cell receptor beta chains from one sample, sequenced in a study of blood T cell repertoires in COVID-19. Assay used: immunoSEQ multiplex PCR; TCRdb lists only in-frame clones, some missing. In the table there are about 86,000 clones, approximately 88% of which are singletons. The sample consisted of peripheral blood. The receptors shown here come from a woman of 80 years or more with active or convalescent COVID-19. The CDR3 runs from the conserved cysteine through the conserved F or W. A D gene is named only where the DNA matches it firmly. Not all rows give a size; the values are once, few, many and, for expanded clones, a class.

clone_size	v_call	d_call	j_call	cdr3_aa	cdr3_nt
-	TRBV19	TRBD1	TRBJ1-2	CASTKQGADYGYTF	TGTGCCAGTACGAAACAGGGGGCAGACTATGGCTACACCTTC
few	TRBV5-1	-	TRBJ1-2	CASSLGQYGYTF	TGCGCCAGCAGCTTGGGGCAGTATGGCTACACCTTC
-	TRBV18	TRBD1	TRBJ1-5	CASSPGTANSNQPQHF	TGTGCCAGCTCCCCAGGGACAGCTAATAGCAATCAGCCCCAGCATTTT
-	TRBV19	TRBD1	TRBJ2-7	CASRGTGAEEQYF	TGTGCCAGTAGGGGGACAGGGGCGGAAGAGCAGTACTTC
-	TRBV7-9	-	TRBJ2-7	CASSLESAGYEQYF	TGTGCCAGCAGCTTGGAGTCCGCGGGCTACGAGCAGTACTTC
-	TRBV6-2/TRBV6-3	TRBD2	TRBJ2-5	CASSRNSGYQETQYF	TGTGCCAGCAGTAGGAATAGCGGGTACCAAGAGACCCAGTACTTC
-	TRBV6-1	-	TRBJ1-2	CASSEFQGTYGYTF	TGTGCCAGCAGTGAATTTCAGGGAACCTATGGCTACACCTTC
-	TRBV2	-	TRBJ2-2	CASTRDGEDTGELFF	TGTGCCAGCACCCGGGATGGGGAGGACACCGGGGAGCTGTTTTTT
-	TRBV4-3	-	TRBJ2-1	CASSQPGSGEQFF	TGCGCCAGCAGTCAGCCTGGGTCAGGTGAGCAGTTCTTC
-	TRBV6-1	-	TRBJ1-5	CASSEVGFNQPQHF	TGTGCCAGCAGTGAAGTCGGTTTCAATCAGCCCCAGCATTTT
-	TRBV7-2	TRBD1	TRBJ1-1	CASSLAWSGGLNTEAFF	TGTGCCAGCAGCTTAGCGTGGTCAGGGGGACTTAACACTGAAGCTTTCTTT
-	TRBV5-6	TRBD2	TRBJ2-2	CASSRTSGELFF	TGTGCCAGCAGCCGGACTAGCGGGGAGCTGTTTTTT
-	TRBV3-1/TRBV3-2	TRBD2	TRBJ2-3	CASSQYRLATDTQYF	TGTGCCAGCAGCCAGTACAGACTAGCCACAGATACGCAGTATTTT
-	TRBV5-1	TRBD2	TRBJ2-7	CASSRAIAGESSYEQYF	TGCGCCAGCAGCCGGGCCATAGCGGGGGAAAGCTCCTACGAGCAGTACTTC
-	TRBV5-1	-	TRBJ1-4	CASSLEGAGFEKLFF	TGCGCCAGCAGCTTGGAAGGTGCAGGGTTTGAAAAACTGTTTTTT
-	TRBV5-6	TRBD2	TRBJ2-2	CASSRRASGLSGELFF	TGTGCCAGCAGCAGGAGGGCTAGCGGGCTCTCCGGGGAGCTGTTTTTT